The 15 T cell receptor beta chains below were found in one sample sequenced in a study of spatial heterogeneity in lung cancer. One entry per CDR3 protein, called by TCRdb with MiXCR from the 5' RACE reads. The table shows about 42,000 distinct CDR3 sequences, with under 7.5% occurring only once. This sample's time point: sample taken at primary tumor resection. Source: PBMCs, taken at surgery. These receptors originate from a female donor with early-stage non-small cell lung cancer.

This clonotype was detected many times. The chain links TRBV28 to TRBJ1-1; 11 bases match TRBD1. CDR1 is MDHEN and CDR2 is SYDVKM in the germline V gene. This CDR3 has 15 amino acids. V trimming: 5 bases; J trimming: 3 bases; junction bases outside the gene matches: 5. CDR3 DNA: TGTGCCAGCAGTGTACCGGGACAGGGGGACACTGAAGCTTTCTTT. The encoded protein is CASSVPGQGDTEAFF.

This clonotype was recorded once. The chain carries TRBV28 and TRBJ1-1; tentative D call: TRBD1 (5 bases). The germline CDR1 and CDR2 sequences are MDHEN and SYDVKM. The V gene lost 6 bases and the J gene lost 2 bases, with 22 bases spanning the gap. The CDR3 is 17 amino acids. The DNA of the CDR3 is TGTGCCAGCAGGGAGGGAGGAGAGGGGCGAGATAACACTGAAGCTTTCTTT. As protein: CASREGGEGRDNTEAFF.

This clonotype turned up a few times. The J gene is TRBJ1-5, the V gene TRBV20-1, with 8 bases lining up with TRBD1. Losses at the gene ends were 3 bases for V and 5 bases for J; bases not matched to a gene: 6. Germline V gene lookup returns CDR1 DFQATT and CDR2 SNEGSKA (reference sequence). The CDR3 totals 14 residues. CDR3 in DNA: TGCAGTGCTAGTTCAGGGGGCGAGGATCAGCCCCAGCATTTT. This sequence encodes CSASSGGEDQPQHF.

This clonotype was recorded many times. Here the CDR3 DNA reads TGCGCCAGCAGCCAAGATCAACCGTCCTACAATGAGCAGTTCTTC. It encodes CASSQDQPSYNEQFF. The gene calls are TRBV4-1 and TRBJ2-1, with D hard to call. This CDR3 contains 15 residues. Trimming stripped 0 bases from V and 1 base from J, with 7 bases between. Germline-derived CDR1 and CDR2 are MGHRA and YSYEKL.

In this sample, this clonotype turned up many times. The chain joins TRBV29-1 to TRBJ2-3; perhaps D is TRBD1 or TRBD2 (6 bases each). Looked up from germline, CDR1 is SQVTM and CDR2 is ANQGSEA. There are 15 residues in the CDR3. V was clipped by 1 base and J by 4 bases, with 15 bases between them. The CDR3 coding sequence is TGCAGCGTTGAAGGTTGGGGGGCAAGGGCAGATACGCAGTATTTT. Residues: CSVEGWGARADTQYF.

This clonotype appeared many times. V gene TRBV6-2 or TRBV6-3 combines with J gene TRBJ2-2, with D tentatively TRBD1 or TRBD2 (5 bases each). V lost 2 bases and J 4 bases, leaving 14 bases between the germline ends. This CDR3 is 16 amino acids long. Germline lookup yields CDR1 MNHEY and CDR2 SVGEGT. The CDR3 region has the DNA TGTGCCAGCAGTTACAATTTCGGGACGACCACCGGGGAGCTGTTTTTT. Protein: CASSYNFGTTTGELFF.

This clonotype was seen only a few times. The V call is TRBV20-1, the J call TRBJ2-3; 9 nucleotides align to TRBD2. The germline gives CDR1 DFQATT, CDR2 SNEGSKA (reference sequence). V dropped 2 bases and J dropped 0; count of bases not matched to a gene: 6. The CDR3 contains 16 residues. CDR3: CSARKRGASSTDTQYF. The CDR3 coding sequence is TGCAGTGCTAGAAAGCGGGGGGCTTCAAGCACAGATACGCAGTATTTT.

This clonotype was found many times. This chain joins TRBV4-1 and TRBJ2-7; TRBD1 matches at 9 bases. CDR3 size: 15 residues. Germline trimming cut 3 bases from V and 4 bases from J; bases unmatched to any gene: 7. Germline V lookup: CDR1 MGHRA, CDR2 YSYEKL. The CDR3 loop is CASSQTGGKFYEQYF. The CDR3 DNA sequence: TGCGCCAGCAGCCAGACAGGGGGGAAGTTTTACGAGCAGTACTTC.

Many counts were recorded for this clonotype. The chain is built from TRBV3-1 and TRBJ1-5; D remains unclear. Germline values: CDR1 LGHDT, CDR2 YNNKEL (reference sequence). The length of the CDR3 is 12 residues. Trimming stripped 0 bases from V and 5 bases from J, with 2 bases between. The CDR3 sequence: CASSQDHQPQHF. The CDR3 DNA follows: TGTGCCAGCAGCCAAGACCATCAGCCCCAGCATTTT.

V and J are TRBV19 and TRBJ1-1; D gene ambiguous. Trimming took 5 bases from V and 1 from J, leaving 14 bases between them. In germline, CDR1 is LNHDA, CDR2 SQIVND (reference sequence). The CDR3 consists of 15 residues. CDR3 in amino acids: CASSPGSAANTEAFF. The DNA for the CDR3 is TGTGCCAGTAGTCCGGGTTCGGCGGCGAACACTGAAGCTTTCTTT.

This clonotype was detected only a few times. This chain joins TRBV9 and TRBJ1-1; perhaps TRBD1 as D (5 bases). Trimming took off 0 bases at V and 3 bases at J, with 6 bases between the two ends. CDR3 length: 13 residues. CDR1 and CDR2 (germline): SGDLS, YYNGEE. The CDR3 region is CASSVGRDTEAFF. The CDR3 region has the DNA TGTGCCAGCAGCGTAGGCAGGGACACTGAAGCTTTCTTT.

This clonotype has just one count. A read error may be the cause here, since a much bigger clone is one base away. This sequence joins TRBV5-1 and TRBJ1-4; possible D gene TRBD1, 6 bases. The CDR3 is 14 amino acids. CDR1 and CDR2 (germline): SGHRS, YFSETQ. The CDR3 sequence is CASSPGATNEKLLF. As DNA, the CDR3 is TGCGCCAGCAGCCCAGGGGCCACGAATGAAAAACTGCTTTTT.

Many counts were recorded for this clonotype. The CDR3 loop is CSARDRQDPYEQYF. In DNA form, the CDR3 reads TGCAGTGCTAGAGATCGGCAGGATCCCTACGAGCAGTACTTC. This rearrangement joins TRBV20-1 to TRBJ2-7; no reliable D call. Germline lookup yields CDR1 DFQATT and CDR2 SNEGSKA (reference sequence). This CDR3 comprises 14 residues. V was shortened by 0 bases and J by 2 bases, with 11 bases between the two germline ends.

This clonotype was observed at least ten times. This sequence joins TRBV21-1 and TRBJ2-7; TRBD1 is the table's D call and was not checked against the DNA. TRBV21-1 is marked as a pseudogene. This CDR3 has 14 amino acids. CDR3 sequence reads: CASRIRDRGPEQYF. DNA of the CDR3: TGTGCCAGCAGGATCCGGGACAGGGGGCCCGAGCAGTACTTC.

This clonotype was picked up a small number of times. V gene TRBV7-9 combines with J gene TRBJ1-4; D remains unclear. This CDR3 comprises 11 residues. With 5 bases removed from V and 8 bases from J, the gap between germline ends came to 6 bases. The germline V gene has CDR1 SEHNR and CDR2 FQNEAQ (reference sequence). The CDR3 DNA reads TGTGCCAGCAGCCAGAGCGAAAAACTGTTTTTT. Amino acid sequence: CASSQSEKLFF.